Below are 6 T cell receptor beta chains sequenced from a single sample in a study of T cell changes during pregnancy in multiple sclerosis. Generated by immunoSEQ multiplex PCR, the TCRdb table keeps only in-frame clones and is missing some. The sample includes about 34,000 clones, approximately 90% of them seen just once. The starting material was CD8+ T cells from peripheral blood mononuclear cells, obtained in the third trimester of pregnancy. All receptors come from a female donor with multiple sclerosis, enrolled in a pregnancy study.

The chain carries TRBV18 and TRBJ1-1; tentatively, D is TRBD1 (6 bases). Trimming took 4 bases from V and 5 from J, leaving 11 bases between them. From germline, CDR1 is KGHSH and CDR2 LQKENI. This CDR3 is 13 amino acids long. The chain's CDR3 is CASSLGARTEAFF. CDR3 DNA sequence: TGTGCCAGCTCACTGGGGGCGCGAACTGAAGCTTTCTTT.

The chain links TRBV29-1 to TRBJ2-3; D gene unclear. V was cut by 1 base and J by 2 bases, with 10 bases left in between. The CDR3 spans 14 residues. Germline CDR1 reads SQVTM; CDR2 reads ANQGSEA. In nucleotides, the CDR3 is TGCAGCGTTGAAGGTCGGGTTTCCACAGATACGCAGTATTTT. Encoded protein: CSVEGRVSTDTQYF.

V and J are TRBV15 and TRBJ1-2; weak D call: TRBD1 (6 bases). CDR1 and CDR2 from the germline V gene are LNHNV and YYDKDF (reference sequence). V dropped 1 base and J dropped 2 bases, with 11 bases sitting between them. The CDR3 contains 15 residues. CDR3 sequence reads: CATSRGQTGNYGYTF. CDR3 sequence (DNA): TGTGCCACCAGCAGAGGCCAAACAGGGAACTATGGCTACACCTTC.

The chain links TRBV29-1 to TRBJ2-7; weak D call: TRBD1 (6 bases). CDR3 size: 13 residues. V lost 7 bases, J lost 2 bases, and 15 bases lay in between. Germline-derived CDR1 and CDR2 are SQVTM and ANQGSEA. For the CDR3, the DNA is TGCAGCGGTGCCGGGACAAATCCCTACGAGCAGTACTTC. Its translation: CSGAGTNPYEQYF.

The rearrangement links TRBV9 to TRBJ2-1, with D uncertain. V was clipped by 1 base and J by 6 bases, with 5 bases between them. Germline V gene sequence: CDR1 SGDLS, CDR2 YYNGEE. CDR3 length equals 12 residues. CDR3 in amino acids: CASSVPSNEQFF. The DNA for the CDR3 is TGTGCCAGCAGCGTACCGTCCAATGAGCAGTTCTTC.

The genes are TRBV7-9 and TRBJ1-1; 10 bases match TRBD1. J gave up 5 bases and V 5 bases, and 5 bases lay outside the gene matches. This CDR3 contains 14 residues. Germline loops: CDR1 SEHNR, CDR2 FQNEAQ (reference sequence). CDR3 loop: CASSATGGATEAFF. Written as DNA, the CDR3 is TGTGCCAGCAGCGCGACAGGGGGCGCGACTGAAGCTTTCTTT.